A single sample gave rise to the 24 T cell receptor beta chains below, sequenced in a study of Ad26.COV2.S vaccination and SARS-CoV-2 variants. Here immunoSEQ multiplex PCR was the method, and the copy in TCRdb shows in-frame clones only, minus some. Here the sample spans some 480,000 clones, roughly 87% being singletons. Treatment denoted: some 19 received Ad26.COV2.S at low or high dose, single or two shots; several received placebo; per-sample allocation not given. The investigators took samples on day 63 after the first vaccine or placebo injection. The source was peripheral blood, collected in a trial of Ad26.COV2.S vaccine versus placebo. Receptor source: a person between 18 and 65 years old who received the Ad26.COV2.S COVID-19 vaccine or a placebo.

J is TRBJ2-7 and V is TRBV6-1; 14 nucleotides agree with TRBD2. The length of the CDR3 is 17 residues. Germline CDR1 is MNHNS and CDR2 is SASEGT. With 2 bases clipped from V and 5 bases from J, the junction kept 8 bases outside the gene matches. In nucleotides, the CDR3 is TGTGCCAGCAGTGAAAGAGGGGGACTAGCGGGAGACAACGAGCAGTACTTC. It translates to CASSERGGLAGDNEQYF.

The genes are TRBV15 and TRBJ2-5; unclear D gene. Trimming took off 0 bases at V and 9 bases at J, with 8 bases between the two ends. The CDR3 is 12 amino acids. Germline values: CDR1 LNHNV, CDR2 YYDKDF (reference sequence). CDR3 bases: TGTGCCACCAGCAGAGACAGGTCTTCCCAGTACTTC. Translated: CATSRDRSSQYF.

The chain has TRBV27 and TRBJ1-2, with 11 positions matching TRBD1. The J segment lost 4 bases and the V segment lost 5 bases, leaving 6 bases of the junction unmatched. The CDR3 runs 15 residues. Germline V lookup: CDR1 MNHEY, CDR2 SMNVEV (reference sequence). The CDR3 sequence is CASSLTGTGGYGYTF. In DNA, the CDR3 is TGTGCCAGCAGTCTTACCGGGACAGGGGGCTATGGCTACACCTTC.

The CDR3 loop reads CASSPPGQGRNTEAFF. The DNA of the CDR3 is TGTGCCAGCAGCCCCCCGGGACAGGGGCGTAACACTGAAGCTTTCTTT. The V call is TRBV13, the J call TRBJ1-1; TRBD1 matches at 10 bases. Per germline, CDR1 PRHDT and CDR2 FYEKMQ (reference sequence). V was pared by 5 bases and J by 2 bases, with 8 bases of the junction left unmatched. This CDR3 is built from 16 residues.

The chain couples TRBV7-2 to TRBJ2-7; D is perhaps TRBD1 (6 bases). With 5 bases removed from V and 6 bases from J, the gap between germline ends came to 23 bases. CDR3 size: 16 residues. In germline, CDR1 is SGHTA, CDR2 FQGNSA. The CDR3, as DNA: TGTGCCAGCAGCCCAAGAGTCCCCTCACAGGGTCCCGAGCAGTACTTC. As protein: CASSPRVPSQGPEQYF.

This chain uses TRBV5-6 with TRBJ2-7, with 10 bases identical to TRBD1. This CDR3 has 15 residues. With 4 bases clipped from V and 4 bases from J, the junction kept 8 bases outside the gene matches. From germline, CDR1 is SGHDT and CDR2 YYEEEE. Written as DNA, the CDR3 is TGTGCCAGCAGCATCATTCGGGACAGGGGTTACGAGCAGTACTTC. Protein sequence: CASSIIRDRGYEQYF.

The rearrangement uses TRBV28 and TRBJ2-3; D ambiguous. The CDR3 spans 16 residues. Trimming pared 2 bases from V and 5 bases from J, leaving 17 bases between. Germline CDR1 MDHEN, CDR2 SYDVKM. This CDR3 is CASSLPRQRTRDTQYF. As DNA, the CDR3 is TGTGCCAGCAGTTTACCTCGTCAGCGAACCAGAGATACGCAGTATTTT.

This clone has just one count. The rearrangement links TRBV30 to TRBJ1-3; D not certain. The CDR3 spans 13 residues. V was shortened by 3 bases and J by 3 bases, with 9 bases between the two germline ends. CDR1 is GTSNPN, CDR2 SVGIG, per germline (reference sequence). The CDR3 DNA reads as TGTGCCTGGAGCCTAATGGGTGGAAACACCATATATTTT. Its translation: CAWSLMGGNTIYF.

The V and J genes are TRBV28 and TRBJ2-5, with 12 bases aligning to TRBD2. The CDR3 loop spans 17 amino acids. V lost 4 bases to trimming and J lost 4 bases; unmatched junction nucleotides: 10. The germline CDR1 and CDR2 sequences are MDHEN and SYDVKM. CDR3 residues: CASSSPFRGLAGETQYF. Written as DNA, the CDR3 is TGTGCCAGCAGTTCCCCCTTTAGGGGACTAGCGGGAGAGACCCAGTACTTC.

The rearrangement joins TRBV4-2 to TRBJ2-5; 11 bases match TRBD2. Germline V CDR1 and CDR2: LGHNA, YNFKEQ. After removal of 1 base from V and 4 bases from J, the junction contained 5 bases not matched to a gene. CDR3 length: 16 residues. The CDR3 DNA sequence: TGTGCCAGCAGCCAAGGGCACACTAGCGGGAGAGAGACCCAGTACTTC. Its protein is CASSQGHTSGRETQYF.

V is TRBV7-9 and J is TRBJ1-3, with D possibly being TRBD1 (5 bases). The V gene's germline CDR1 is SEHNR and CDR2 FQNEAQ (reference sequence). Trimming took 8 bases from V and 9 from J, leaving 23 bases between them. This CDR3 has 15 residues. DNA of the CDR3: TGTGCCAGCGGTGAGGCGGGGATCCTCCAGGGCACCATATATTTT. This translates into CASGEAGILQGTIYF. Filled out from reference TRBV7-9 and TRBJ1-3, the complete variable domain reads DTGVSQNPRHKITKRGQNVTFRCDPISEHNRLYWYRQTLGQGPEFLTYFQNEAQLEKSRLLSDRFSAERPKGSFSTLEIQRTEQGDSAMYLCASGEAGILQGTIYFGEGSWLTVV.

CDR3 coding DNA: TGTGCCTGGAGTGTTGGGCTGGAGACCCAGTACTTC. Its translation is CAWSVGLETQYF. The chain carries TRBV30 and TRBJ2-5; no clear D gene. The V and J ends lost 0 bases and 5 bases respectively, with 7 bases between them. The CDR3 runs to 12 residues. Germline V gives CDR1 GTSNPN, CDR2 SVGIG (reference sequence).

The chain links TRBV5-5 to TRBJ1-1, with no clear D. In germline, CDR1 is SGHKS, CDR2 YYEKEE (reference sequence). The CDR3 extends over 14 amino acids. The V and J ends lost 4 bases and 4 bases respectively, with 14 bases between them. CDR3 residues: CASSPPGRVTEAFF. In nucleotides, the CDR3 is TGTGCCAGCAGCCCCCCCGGTAGGGTCACTGAAGCTTTCTTT.

The genes are TRBV7-2 and TRBJ2-1; D remains ambiguous. CDR3 length equals 12 residues. Trimming cost V 5 bases and J 9 bases, with 11 bases left between them. Germline CDR1 SGHTA, CDR2 FQGNSA. CDR3 residues: CASSPWAAEQFF. In DNA form, the CDR3 reads TGTGCCAGCAGCCCTTGGGCTGCTGAGCAGTTCTTC.

The chain links TRBV30 to TRBJ2-1; D gene ambiguous. The CDR3 has 12 residues. CDR1 is GTSNPN and CDR2 is SVGIG in the germline V gene (reference sequence). Trimming shortened V by 3 bases and J by 1 base, and 4 bases separated the two germline ends. As DNA, the CDR3 is TGTGCCTGGAGCCCTTCCTACAATGAGCAGTTCTTC. It translates to CAWSPSYNEQFF.

As for this clone: This specimen includes other DNA sequences encoding the same CDR3. The chain carries TRBV9 and TRBJ2-2, with unresolved D. The CDR3 spans 14 residues. V dropped 0 bases and J dropped 6 bases, with 9 bases sitting between them. Germline V gene data show CDR1 as SGDLS and CDR2 as YYNGEE. The CDR3 DNA follows: TGTGCCAGCAGCGTAGCTCTCGCGGCCGGGGAGCTGTTTTTT. This codes for CASSVALAAGELFF.

The CDR3 sequence is CSVGVHLGYEQYF. The CDR3, as DNA: TGCAGCGTCGGAGTGCATTTGGGCTACGAGCAGTACTTC. The chain joins TRBV29-1 to TRBJ2-7; unclear D gene. CDR1 is SQVTM, CDR2 ANQGSEA, per germline. Between the trimmed V and J ends, which lost 6 bases and 3 bases, there was a span of 15 bases. This CDR3 spans 13 amino acids.

The chain employs TRBV19 and TRBJ1-1, with unresolved D. Trimming removed 6 bases from V and 1 base from J, with 15 bases in between. The CDR3 contains 15 residues. Germline assignment: CDR1 LNHDA and CDR2 SQIVND (reference sequence). This chain's CDR3 is CASSLAPGRNTEAFF. CDR3 DNA: TGTGCCAGTAGCCTCGCCCCAGGTAGGAACACTGAAGCTTTCTTT.

The chain employs TRBV4-1 and TRBJ2-7, with 13 bases fitting TRBD2. The V gene's germline CDR1 is MGHRA and CDR2 YSYEKL. Trimming cost V 1 base and J 4 bases; bases outside gene matches: 4. The CDR3 covers 16 residues. This CDR3 is CASSQGTSGSWYEQYF. CDR3 nucleotide sequence: TGCGCCAGCAGCCAAGGGACTAGCGGGAGCTGGTACGAGCAGTACTTC.

In this sample, this clone turned up once. The chain combines TRBV15 with TRBJ2-1; no clear D gene. V lost 0 bases and J 7 bases, leaving 16 bases between the germline ends. Germline V CDR1 and CDR2: LNHNV, YYDKDF (reference sequence). The CDR3 spans 16 residues. This CDR3 reads CATSRDPTSPWNEQFF. For the CDR3, the DNA is TGTGCCACCAGCAGAGATCCGACGTCCCCTTGGAATGAGCAGTTCTTC.

The genes are TRBV30 and TRBJ2-7, with 8 nucleotides matching TRBD2. V was clipped by 4 bases and J by 3 bases; unmatched bases: 5. CDR3 size: 13 residues. Per germline, CDR1 GTSNPN and CDR2 SVGIG (reference sequence). CDR3 loop: CAWKSGSGYEQYF. The CDR3 nucleotides are TGTGCCTGGAAAAGCGGGAGTGGCTACGAGCAGTACTTC.

This chain links TRBV6-1 with TRBJ2-7; 8 bases map to TRBD2. CDR1 and CDR2 (germline): MNHNS, SASEGT. This CDR3 has 15 residues. V lost 2 bases and J lost 1; bases outside the gene matches: 4. CDR3 DNA: TGTGCCAGCAGTGAATCTGGCGGGAGGTCCTACGAGCAGTACTTC. This sequence encodes CASSESGGRSYEQYF.

V gene TRBV12-3 or TRBV12-4 combines with J gene TRBJ2-1; D unclear. Trimming pared 0 bases from V and 12 bases from J, leaving 9 bases between. The CDR3 extends over 12 amino acids. CDR3 nucleotide sequence: TGTGCCAGCAGTTTAGCGTCTGCCCGGCAGTTCTTC. Translated, it gives CASSLASARQFF.

The chain is built from TRBV3-1 (or the pseudogene TRBV3-2) and TRBJ2-7; perhaps D is TRBD1 or TRBD2 (5 bases each). This CDR3 contains 14 residues. V lost 4 bases and J lost 6, with 16 bases in between. Germline values: CDR1 LGHDT, CDR2 YNNKEL (reference sequence). CDR3 loop: CASSPSVSGREQYF. The DNA for the CDR3 is TGTGCCAGCAGCCCCTCGGTCTCGGGGCGCGAGCAGTACTTC.